One and the same sample provided the 24 T cell receptor beta chains below, sequenced in a study of beta chain features in type 1 diabetes. Findings of the study overall: Moderately but significantly shorter TCRB CDR3s were found in Type 1 diabetes patients in all four CD4+ subsets.

Expressed TCRB transcripts got sequenced, as all isolated RNA was reverse transcribed. Method: immunoSEQ multiplex PCR; TCRdb's copy keeps in-frame clones and lacks some. The repertoire has 600,000 to 700,000 clones, about an eighth of them found once; the top ten carry roughly 0.12%. For these TCRs, the target antigens are not known. The sequenced sample consisted of naive CD4+ T cells from blood. The receptors here all came from a man younger than 45 with type 1 diabetes.

This clone came up a few times. V and J are TRBV6-5 and TRBJ2-7; weak D call: TRBD1 (5 bases). The germline V gene encodes CDR1 MNHEY and CDR2 SVGAGI. The CDR3 runs to 14 residues. V lost 5 bases and J 3 bases, leaving 14 bases between the germline ends. CDR3: CASSNGRRGYEQYF. CDR3 DNA sequence: TGTGCCAGCAGTAACGGCCGAAGGGGCTACGAGCAGTACTTC.

This clone was recorded a few times. This rearrangement joins TRBV7-2 to TRBJ1-2; maybe TRBD1 (5 bases). The CDR3 is 14 residues long. Germline CDR1 reads SGHTA; CDR2 reads FQGNSA. V lost 1 base and J 5 bases, leaving 11 bases between the germline ends. CDR3 in DNA: TGTGCCAGCAGCTTAGGGCAGGGTGGATATGGCTACACCTTC. Protein sequence: CASSLGQGGYGYTF.

The sample holds a few counts of this clone. The rearrangement uses TRBV7-9 and TRBJ2-2; D not certain. V was cut by 4 bases and J by 6 bases, with 3 bases left in between. The germline CDR1 and CDR2 sequences are SEHNR and FQNEAQ (reference sequence). This CDR3 contains 11 residues. CDR3 sequence reads: CASSYPGELFF. CDR3 sequence (DNA): TGTGCCAGCAGCTACCCCGGGGAGCTGTTTTTT. Filled out from reference TRBV7-9 and TRBJ2-2, the complete variable domain reads DTGVSQNPRHKITKRGQNVTFRCDPISEHNRLYWYRQTLGQGPEFLTYFQNEAQLEKSRLLSDRFSAERPKGSFSTLEIQRTEQGDSAMYLCASSYPGELFFGEGSRLTVL.

Regarding this clone: The junction departs from the called germline gene at one end, perhaps through a read error. V and J are TRBV7-2 and TRBJ2-7; 14 nucleotides agree with TRBD2. CDR3 length equals 14 residues. Germline CDR1 is SGHTA and CDR2 is FQGNSA. CDR3 amino acids: CASSPGTSGGPSDF. In DNA form, the CDR3 reads TGTGCCAGCAGCCCCGGGACTAGCGGGGGCCCCTCAGACTTC.

This clone was counted only a few times. The chain has TRBV4-1 and TRBJ2-2; D remains ambiguous. Germline CDR1 is MGHRA and CDR2 is YSYEKL. The CDR3 spans 16 residues. V dropped 2 bases and J dropped 3 bases, with 13 bases sitting between them. The CDR3 DNA reads as TGCGCCAGCAGCCAACTTAAGGACCCATACACCGGGGAGCTGTTTTTT. This translates into CASSQLKDPYTGELFF.

The V call is TRBV19, the J call TRBJ2-7; D tentatively fits TRBD1 or TRBD2 (5 bases each). V lost 1 base and J lost 6, with 13 bases in between. The CDR3 loop spans 14 amino acids. In germline, CDR1 is LNHDA, CDR2 SQIVND (reference sequence). As DNA, the CDR3 is TGTGCCAGTAGTATAGCGGGGACGTCGGGCGAGCAGTACTTC. Translation gives CASSIAGTSGEQYF.

This clone has just a few counts. The chain recombines TRBV2 with TRBJ1-2; 12 bases are a match to TRBD1. V lost 4 bases to trimming and J lost 8 bases; unmatched junction nucleotides: 11. The V gene's germline CDR1 is SNHLY and CDR2 FYNNEI. The CDR3 has 16 amino acids. The CDR3 nucleotides are TGTGCCAGCAGTGCTTTCCGGGACAGGGGGCGCGTAGGCTACACCTTC. It translates to CASSAFRDRGRVGYTF.

The chain recombines TRBV6-1 with TRBJ2-3, with TRBD1 matching 8 bases. The CDR3 extends over 15 amino acids. The germline V gene has CDR1 MNHNS and CDR2 SASEGT. V was pared by 4 bases and J by 3 bases, with 6 bases of the junction left unmatched. The DNA of the CDR3 is TGTGCCAGCAGTGTACAGGGGGTGCCAACAGATACGCAGTATTTT. Translated: CASSVQGVPTDTQYF.

This rearrangement joins TRBV14 to TRBJ1-6; D may be TRBD1 (5 bases). The CDR3 runs to 15 residues. Germline CDR1 reads SGHDN; CDR2 reads FVKESK. Trimming stripped 1 base from V and 9 bases from J, with 13 bases between. CDR3 sequence: CASSQGAGWGSPLHF. The CDR3, as DNA: TGTGCCAGCAGCCAAGGGGCAGGGTGGGGTTCACCCCTCCACTTT.

This clone was detected a few times. Other DNA sequences in this specimen translate into the identical CDR3. V is TRBV9 and J is TRBJ2-5; no definite D call. Germline V lookup: CDR1 SGDLS, CDR2 YYNGEE. The V and J ends lost 0 bases and 5 bases respectively, with 8 bases between them. The CDR3 loop spans 13 amino acids. Here the CDR3 reads CASSVGLEETQYF. DNA of the CDR3: TGTGCCAGCAGCGTAGGTTTAGAGGAGACCCAGTACTTC.

In its sample, this clone was seen a few times. The V call is TRBV29-1, the J call TRBJ2-5; 7 bases line up with TRBD1. Germline CDR1 is SQVTM and CDR2 is ANQGSEA. Trimming removed 5 bases from V and 4 bases from J; junction bases left unmatched: 4. The CDR3 spans 12 residues. CDR3 coding DNA: TGCAGCGTTTACAGGGGTTCAGAGACCCAGTACTTC. It is translated as CSVYRGSETQYF. Supplemented by reference TRBV29-1 and TRBJ2-5, the full variable domain reads SAVISQKPSRDICQRGTSLTIQCQVDSQVTMMFWYRQQPGQSLTLIATANQGSEATYESGFVIDKFPISRPNLTFSTLTVSNMSPEDSSIYLCSVYRGSETQYFGPGTRLLVL.

This clone appeared a few times. The chain joins TRBV14 to TRBJ2-7, with D uncertain. Trimming took 3 bases from V and 2 from J, leaving 11 bases between them. The germline CDR1 and CDR2 sequences are SGHDN and FVKESK. This CDR3 region has 14 residues. Written as DNA, the CDR3 is TGTGCCAGCAGCCATGTAGGGATTCCCTACGAGCAGTACTTC. The encoded protein is CASSHVGIPYEQYF.

This chain links TRBV30 with TRBJ2-3; D call uncertain. The V gene lost 0 bases and the J gene lost 2 bases, with 12 bases spanning the gap. The length of the CDR3 is 15 residues. Per the germline V gene, CDR1 is GTSNPN and CDR2 is SVGIG (reference sequence). The CDR3 nucleotides are TGTGCCTGGAGTGTACCTGGGTCGGCCACAGATACGCAGTATTTT. Protein: CAWSVPGSATDTQYF. Together with reference TRBV30 and TRBJ2-3, the CDR3 gives the full variable domain: SQTIHQWPATLVQPVGSPLSLECTVEGTSNPNLYWYRQAAGRGLQLLFYSVGIGQISSEVPQNLSASRPQDRQFILSSKKLLLSDSGFYLCAWSVPGSATDTQYFGPGTRLTVL.

The chain uses TRBV29-1 and TRBJ1-2; 7 nucleotides match TRBD1. The CDR3 covers 15 residues. Germline assignment: CDR1 SQVTM and CDR2 ANQGSEA. CDR3: CDEGRGPTLNYGYTF. The CDR3 nucleotides read TGCGACGAAGGGAGGGGGCCAACACTCAACTATGGCTACACCTTC.

This clone was seen only a few times. The chain recombines TRBV29-1 with TRBJ2-7; possible D gene TRBD2, 5 bases. The CDR3 contains 14 residues. Germline V CDR1 and CDR2: SQVTM, ANQGSEA. Trimming left V 6 bases short and J 0 bases short, with 15 bases between. The CDR3 DNA reads as TGCAGCGTCCCGGTCCGGGGTACCTCCTACGAGCAGTACTTC. Translation: CSVPVRGTSYEQYF.

This clone was found a few times. Other nucleotide sequences from this sample produce the same CDR3. The chain joins TRBV29-1 to TRBJ2-3, with D perhaps matching TRBD2 (6 bases). Looked up from germline, CDR1 is SQVTM and CDR2 is ANQGSEA. This CDR3 has 13 amino acids. The germline V and J ends were trimmed by 4 bases and 1 base, with 9 bases remaining between them. The CDR3 reads CSVAGGGTDTQYF. In DNA form, the CDR3 reads TGCAGCGTTGCGGGCGGGGGCACAGATACGCAGTATTTT.

This clone was detected only a few times. This chain links TRBV15 with TRBJ1-4; tentative D call: TRBD1 (5 bases). Germline V gives CDR1 LNHNV, CDR2 YYDKDF (reference sequence). Trimming took off 5 bases at V and 8 bases at J, with 12 bases between the two ends. This CDR3 has 13 residues. CDR3 in DNA: TGTGCCACCAGCTTAGAGGGACGCGAAAAACTGTTTTTT. Its protein is CATSLEGREKLFF.

Only a few counts were recorded for this clone. The chain combines TRBV2 with TRBJ2-4; no firm D call. Trimming stripped 2 bases from V and 9 bases from J, with 14 bases between. CDR1 is SNHLY and CDR2 is FYNNEI in the germline V gene. This CDR3 is 14 amino acids long. CDR3 DNA sequence: TGTGCCAGCAGTGAACACGATCTGGGTGTCATTCAGTACTTC. It specifies CASSEHDLGVIQYF.

This clone was recorded a few times. The rearrangement joins TRBV19 to TRBJ1-5; D may be TRBD1 (6 bases). Trimming pared 3 bases from V and 2 bases from J, leaving 11 bases between. Germline loops: CDR1 LNHDA, CDR2 SQIVND (reference sequence). The CDR3 consists of 15 residues. CDR3 DNA: TGTGCCAGTAGTATTCAGGGGCCGGGCAATCAGCCCCAGCATTTT. Protein product: CASSIQGPGNQPQHF.

V and J are TRBV19 and TRBJ2-6; weak D call: TRBD1 (5 bases). V was cut by 10 bases and J by 0 bases, with 16 bases left in between. Germline-derived CDR1 and CDR2 are LNHDA and SQIVND (reference sequence). CDR3 length equals 16 residues. CDR3 nucleotide sequence: TGTGCCATCCAGACAGCCCCAAGCTCTGGGGCCAACGTCCTGACTTTC. This encodes CAIQTAPSSGANVLTF.

There are a few counts of this clone. This chain links TRBV6-5 with TRBJ1-1, with 11 bases matching TRBD1. CDR1 and CDR2 from the germline V gene are MNHEY and SVGAGI. V trimming: 5 bases; J trimming: 7 bases; junction bases outside the gene matches: 6. The CDR3 has 14 amino acids. CDR3 sequence reads: CASSTGQGALEAFF. The CDR3 DNA reads as TGTGCCAGCAGTACCGGACAGGGGGCACTTGAAGCTTTCTTT.

This sequence joins TRBV18 and TRBJ1-6; possibly TRBD1 for D (5 bases). V lost 3 bases and J lost 7, with 10 bases in between. This CDR3 spans 14 amino acids. Germline CDR1 is KGHSH and CDR2 is LQKENI. The CDR3 DNA follows: TGTGCCAGCTCACCTGGCAGGGCAAATTCACCCCTCCACTTT. Translation: CASSPGRANSPLHF.

Only a few counts were recorded for this clone. The V gene is TRBV11-2, the J gene TRBJ2-3; D is uncertain. CDR3 length: 13 residues. V lost 3 bases to trimming and J lost 6 bases, with 10 bases between them. Germline assignment: CDR1 SGHAT and CDR2 FQNNGV. CDR3 sequence (DNA): TGTGCCAGCAGCTTTTCGACCTGGGATACGCAGTATTTT. This codes for CASSFSTWDTQYF.

The chain combines TRBV4-3 with TRBJ2-1; 8 nucleotides line up with TRBD1. J was trimmed by 5 bases and V by 1 base; bases with no gene match: 4. The CDR3 extends over 15 amino acids. The germline V gene has CDR1 LGHNA and CDR2 YSLEER. CDR3 sequence reads: CASSQGPGQDNEQFF. CDR3 nucleotide sequence: TGCGCCAGCAGCCAAGGTCCGGGACAGGACAATGAGCAGTTCTTC.